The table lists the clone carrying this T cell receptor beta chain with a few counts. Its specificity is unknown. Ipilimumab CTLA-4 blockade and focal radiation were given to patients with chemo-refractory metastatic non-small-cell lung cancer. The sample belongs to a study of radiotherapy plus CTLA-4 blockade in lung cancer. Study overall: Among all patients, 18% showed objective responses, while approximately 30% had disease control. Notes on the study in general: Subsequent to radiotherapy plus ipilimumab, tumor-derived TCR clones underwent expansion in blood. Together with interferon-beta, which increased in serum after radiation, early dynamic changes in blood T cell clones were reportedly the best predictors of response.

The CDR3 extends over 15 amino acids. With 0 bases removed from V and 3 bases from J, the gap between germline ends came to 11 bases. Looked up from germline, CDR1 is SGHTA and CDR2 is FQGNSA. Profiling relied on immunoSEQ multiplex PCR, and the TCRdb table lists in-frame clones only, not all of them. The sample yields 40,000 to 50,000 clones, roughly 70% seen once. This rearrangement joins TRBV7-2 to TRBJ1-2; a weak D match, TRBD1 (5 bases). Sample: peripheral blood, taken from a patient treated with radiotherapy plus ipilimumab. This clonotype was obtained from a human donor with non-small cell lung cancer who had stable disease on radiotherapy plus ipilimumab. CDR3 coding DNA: TGTGCCAGCAGCTTAGCGCCAGGGATCGACTATGGCTACACCTTC. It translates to CASSLAPGIDYGYTF.